These T cell receptor beta chains were read from a single sample in a study of neoadjuvant anti-PD-1 for oral cavity cancer. Measured with immunoSEQ multiplex PCR; TCRdb has only the in-frame clones, and not every one. The sample lists about 14,000 clones, approximately 70% seen once, with less than 3.5% in the top ten. Here the sequenced sample was PBMCs, taken after nivolumab (anti-PD-1) treatment. All receptors derive from a person aged 40 to 85 with oral cavity squamous cell carcinoma. Each CDR3 is given with its conserved first and last residue. The D gene is left open where the match is weak. Where a row states a size, it is once, few, many or the class of an expanded clone; other rows omit it.

len: 14; v_gene: TRBV27; abundance: .; d_gene: TRBD2; j_gene: TRBJ2-5; CDR3aa: CASSSEREFETQYF; CDR3nt: TGTGCCAGCAGTTCCGAGCGGGAGTTCGAGACCCAGTACTTC
len: 17; v_gene: TRBV27; abundance: once; d_gene: TRBD2; j_gene: TRBJ2-1; CDR3aa: CAAIPTGTSGRRVEQFF; CDR3nt: TGTGCCGCAATTCCAACCGGGACTAGCGGGAGGCGGGTTGAGCAGTTCTTC
len: 17; v_gene: TRBV27; abundance: .; d_gene: .; j_gene: TRBJ1-4; CDR3aa: CASSLKAPPATNEKLFF; CDR3nt: TGTGCCAGCAGTTTAAAGGCCCCCCCCGCAACTAATGAAAAACTGTTTTTT
len: 13; v_gene: TRBV7-3; abundance: once; d_gene: .; j_gene: TRBJ2-1; CDR3aa: CASSFDGPRGQFF; CDR3nt: TGTGCCAGCAGCTTTGACGGACCCCGAGGGCAGTTCTTC
len: 12; v_gene: TRBV29-1; abundance: .; d_gene: .; j_gene: TRBJ1-2; CDR3aa: CSVEDLNYGYTF; CDR3nt: TGCAGCGTTGAAGACCTTAACTATGGCTACACCTTC
len: 14; v_gene: TRBV28; abundance: few; d_gene: TRBD1; j_gene: TRBJ2-1; CDR3aa: CASSETGQGREQFF; CDR3nt: TGTGCCAGCAGTGAAACGGGACAGGGGAGAGAGCAGTTCTTC
len: 12; v_gene: TRBV6-5; abundance: .; d_gene: .; j_gene: TRBJ2-3; CDR3aa: CASSTPGDTQYF; CDR3nt: TGTGCCAGCAGTACGCCCGGAGATACGCAGTATTTT
len: 17; v_gene: TRBV19; abundance: .; d_gene: TRBD1; j_gene: TRBJ2-6; CDR3aa: CASRQTGQTSGANVLTF; CDR3nt: TGTGCCAGTAGGCAAACGGGACAGACCTCTGGGGCCAACGTCCTGACTTTC
len: 12; v_gene: TRBV14; abundance: .; d_gene: TRBD2; j_gene: TRBJ2-5; CDR3aa: CASGTSGGTQYF; CDR3nt: TGTGCCAGCGGGACTAGCGGTGGGACCCAGTACTTC
len: 13; v_gene: TRBV5-5; abundance: few; d_gene: .; j_gene: TRBJ1-2; CDR3aa: CASSTDRNRDHTF; CDR3nt: TGTGCCAGCAGCACCGACAGGAATAGGGACCACACCTTC
len: 12; v_gene: TRBV2; abundance: .; d_gene: .; j_gene: TRBJ2-5; CDR3aa: CASHQDLETQYF; CDR3nt: TGTGCCAGCCATCAAGATTTGGAGACCCAGTACTTC
len: 17; v_gene: TRBV28; abundance: few; d_gene: TRBD1; j_gene: TRBJ1-2; CDR3aa: CASSPVGGQGGGYGYTF; CDR3nt: TGTGCCAGCAGTCCGGTGGGGGGACAGGGAGGAGGGTATGGCTACACCTTC
len: 15; v_gene: TRBV11-2; abundance: .; d_gene: TRBD2; j_gene: TRBJ2-7; CDR3aa: CASSPSGSSSYEQYF; CDR3nt: TGTGCCAGCAGCCCCAGCGGGAGTTCCTCCTACGAGCAGTACTTC
len: 17; v_gene: TRBV1; abundance: once; d_gene: .; j_gene: TRBJ2-1; CDR3aa: CTSSQDRSRNSYNEQFF; CDR3nt: TGCACCAGCAGCCAAGATCGGAGCAGGAACTCCTACAATGAGCAGTTCTTC
len: 16; v_gene: TRBV4-2; abundance: few; d_gene: .; j_gene: TRBJ2-2; CDR3aa: CASSQIVGQRTGELFF; CDR3nt: TGTGCCAGCAGCCAAATAGTAGGACAGAGAACCGGGGAGCTGTTTTTT